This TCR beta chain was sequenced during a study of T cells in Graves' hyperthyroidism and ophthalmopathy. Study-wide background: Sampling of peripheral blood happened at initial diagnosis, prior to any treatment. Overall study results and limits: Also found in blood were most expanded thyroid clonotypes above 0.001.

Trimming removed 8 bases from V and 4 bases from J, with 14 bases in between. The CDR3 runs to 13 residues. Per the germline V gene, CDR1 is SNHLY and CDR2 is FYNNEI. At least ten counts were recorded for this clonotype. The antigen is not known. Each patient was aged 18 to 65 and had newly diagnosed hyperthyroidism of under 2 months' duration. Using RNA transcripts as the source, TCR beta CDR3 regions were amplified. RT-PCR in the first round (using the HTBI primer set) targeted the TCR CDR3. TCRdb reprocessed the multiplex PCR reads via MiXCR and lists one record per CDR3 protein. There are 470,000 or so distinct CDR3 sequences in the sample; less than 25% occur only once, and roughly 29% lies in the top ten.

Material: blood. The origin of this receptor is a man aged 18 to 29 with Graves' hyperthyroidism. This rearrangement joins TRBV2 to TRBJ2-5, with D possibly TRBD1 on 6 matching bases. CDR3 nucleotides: TGTGCCAGCGTCGAAGGGGGTGGAGAGACCCAGTACTTC. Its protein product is CASVEGGGETQYF.